Sequencing of this T cell receptor (beta chain) was carried out in a study of Graves' ophthalmopathy and Graves' hyperthyroidism. Researchers took RNA transcripts and amplified TCR beta CDR3 regions from them. A first-round RT-PCR used HTBI primers, followed by a second-round multiplex PCR. TCRdb reprocessed the multiplex PCR reads via MiXCR and lists one record per CDR3 protein. The table has roughly 480,000 distinct CDR3 sequences, roughly 14% seen once. A word on this clonotype: A read error may explain this, as a much larger clone is one base away.

Germline V CDR1 and CDR2: MDHEN, SYDVKM. Trimming removed 4 bases at V and 4 bases at J, with 10 bases between. The CDR3 extends over 13 amino acids. The rearrangement joins TRBV28 to TRBJ1-1, with a weak D call TRBD1 (5 bases). The source is a woman aged 25 to 39 with Graves' ophthalmopathy. Specimen: blood. Here the CDR3 reads CASSWGKSTEAFF. CDR3 coding DNA: TGTGCCAGCAGTTGGGGGAAGAGCACTGAAGCTTTCTTT. The complete variable domain, with remaining parts taken from reference TRBV28 and TRBJ1-1, reads DVKVTQSSRYLVKRTGEKVFLECVQDMDHENMFWYRQDPGLGLRLIYFSYDVKMKEKGDIPEGYSVSREKKERFSLILESASTNQTSMYLCASSWGKSTEAFFGQGTRLTVV.